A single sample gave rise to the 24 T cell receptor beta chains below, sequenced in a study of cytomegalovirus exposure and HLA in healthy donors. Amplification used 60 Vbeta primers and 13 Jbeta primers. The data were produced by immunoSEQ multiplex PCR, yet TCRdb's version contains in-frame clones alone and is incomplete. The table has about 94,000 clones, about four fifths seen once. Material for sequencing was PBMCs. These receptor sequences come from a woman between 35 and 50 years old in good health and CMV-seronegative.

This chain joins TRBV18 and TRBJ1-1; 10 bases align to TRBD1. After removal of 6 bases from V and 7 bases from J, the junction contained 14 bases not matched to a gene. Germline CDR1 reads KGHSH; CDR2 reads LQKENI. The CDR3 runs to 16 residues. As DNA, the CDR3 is TGTGCCAGCTCGACCGGGACAGGGGATATCTCGGTTGAAGCTTTCTTT. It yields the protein CASSTGTGDISVEAFF. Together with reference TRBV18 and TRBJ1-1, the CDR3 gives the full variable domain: NAGVMQNPRHLVRRRGQEARLRCSPMKGHSHVYWYRQLPEEGLKFMVYLQKENIIDESGMPKERFSAEFPKEGPSILRIQQVVRGDSAAYFCASSTGTGDISVEAFFGQGTRLTVV.

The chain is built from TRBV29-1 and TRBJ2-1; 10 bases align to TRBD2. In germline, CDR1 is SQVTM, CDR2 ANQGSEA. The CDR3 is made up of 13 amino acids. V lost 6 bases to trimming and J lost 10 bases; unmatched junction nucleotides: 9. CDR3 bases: TGCAGCGTCAGCGGGGGGGGGTTTTGGGAGCAGTTCTTC. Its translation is CSVSGGGFWEQFF.

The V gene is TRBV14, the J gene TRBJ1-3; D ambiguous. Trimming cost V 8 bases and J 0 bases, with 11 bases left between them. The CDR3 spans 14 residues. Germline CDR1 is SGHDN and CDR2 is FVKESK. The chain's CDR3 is CASARGYSGNTIYF. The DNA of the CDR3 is TGTGCCAGCGCCAGAGGCTACTCTGGAAACACCATATATTTT.

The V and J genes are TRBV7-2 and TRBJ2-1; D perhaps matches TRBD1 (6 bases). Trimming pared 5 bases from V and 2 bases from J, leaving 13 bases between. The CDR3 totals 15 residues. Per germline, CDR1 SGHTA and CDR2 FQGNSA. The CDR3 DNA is TGTGCCAGCAGCCGTGACAGGAGCGCCTACAATGAGCAGTTCTTC. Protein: CASSRDRSAYNEQFF. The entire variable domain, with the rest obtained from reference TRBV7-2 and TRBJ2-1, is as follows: GAGVSQSPSNKVTEKGKDVELRCDPISGHTALYWYRQSLGQGLEFLIYFQGNSAPDKSGLPSDRFSAERTGGSVSTLTIQRTQQEDSAVYLCASSRDRSAYNEQFFGPGTRLTVL.

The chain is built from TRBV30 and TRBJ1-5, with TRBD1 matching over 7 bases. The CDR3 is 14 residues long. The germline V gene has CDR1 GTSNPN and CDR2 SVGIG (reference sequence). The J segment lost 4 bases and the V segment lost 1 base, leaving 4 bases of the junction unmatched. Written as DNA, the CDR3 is TGTGCCTGGAGTGGGGGACAGAAAAATCAGCCCCAGCATTTT. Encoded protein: CAWSGGQKNQPQHF.

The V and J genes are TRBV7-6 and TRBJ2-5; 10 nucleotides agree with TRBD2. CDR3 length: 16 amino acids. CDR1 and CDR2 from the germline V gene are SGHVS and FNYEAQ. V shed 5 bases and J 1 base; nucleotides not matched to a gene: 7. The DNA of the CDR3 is TGTGCCAGCAGCCTATGGACTAGCGGAGGCCAAGAGACCCAGTACTTC. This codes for CASSLWTSGGQETQYF.

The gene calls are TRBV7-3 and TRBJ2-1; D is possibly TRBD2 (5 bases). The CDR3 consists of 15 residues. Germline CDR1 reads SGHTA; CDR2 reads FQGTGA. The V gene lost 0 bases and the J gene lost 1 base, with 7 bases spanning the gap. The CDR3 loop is CASSLTEASYNEQFF. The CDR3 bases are TGTGCCAGCAGCTTAACGGAGGCGTCCTACAATGAGCAGTTCTTC.

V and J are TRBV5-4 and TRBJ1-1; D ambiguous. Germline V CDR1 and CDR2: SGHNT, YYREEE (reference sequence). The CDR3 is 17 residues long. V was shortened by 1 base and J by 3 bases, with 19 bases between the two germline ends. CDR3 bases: TGTGCCAGCAGCTTGTGGCGGATGCGAGGGCGAGACACTGAAGCTTTCTTT. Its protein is CASSLWRMRGRDTEAFF.

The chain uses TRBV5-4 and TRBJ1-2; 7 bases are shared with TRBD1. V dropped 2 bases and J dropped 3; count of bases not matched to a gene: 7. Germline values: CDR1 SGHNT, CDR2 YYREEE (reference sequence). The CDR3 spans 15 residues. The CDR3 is CASSFGVGTDYGYTF. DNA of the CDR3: TGTGCCAGCAGCTTTGGTGTCGGGACAGACTATGGCTACACCTTC.

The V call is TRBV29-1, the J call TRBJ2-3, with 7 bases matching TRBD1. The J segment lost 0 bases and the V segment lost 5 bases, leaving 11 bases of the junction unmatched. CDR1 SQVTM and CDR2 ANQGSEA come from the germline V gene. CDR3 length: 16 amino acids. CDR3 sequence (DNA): TGCAGCGTTAAGGGGGCCCCAGAGCATAGCACAGATACGCAGTATTTT. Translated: CSVKGAPEHSTDTQYF.

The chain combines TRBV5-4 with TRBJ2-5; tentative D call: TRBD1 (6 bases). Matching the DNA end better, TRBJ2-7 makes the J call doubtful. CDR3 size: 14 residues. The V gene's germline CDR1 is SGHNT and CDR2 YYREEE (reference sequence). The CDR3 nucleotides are TGTGCCAGCAGCTTGGAGTACAGGGCCCACGAGCAGTACTTC. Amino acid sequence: CASSLEYRAHEQYF.

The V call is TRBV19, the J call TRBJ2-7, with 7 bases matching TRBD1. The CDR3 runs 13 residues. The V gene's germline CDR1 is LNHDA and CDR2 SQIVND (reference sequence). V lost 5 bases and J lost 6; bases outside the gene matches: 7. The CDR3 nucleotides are TGTGCCAGTAGTTCACAGGGGTGGCGCGAGCAGTACTTC. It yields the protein CASSSQGWREQYF.

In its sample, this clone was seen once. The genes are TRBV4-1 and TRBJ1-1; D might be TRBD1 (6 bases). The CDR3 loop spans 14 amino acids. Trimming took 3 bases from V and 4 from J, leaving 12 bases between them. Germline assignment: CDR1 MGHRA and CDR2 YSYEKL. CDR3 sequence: CASSQTTGPTEAFF. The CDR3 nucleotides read TGCGCCAGCAGCCAGACGACAGGCCCCACTGAAGCTTTCTTT.

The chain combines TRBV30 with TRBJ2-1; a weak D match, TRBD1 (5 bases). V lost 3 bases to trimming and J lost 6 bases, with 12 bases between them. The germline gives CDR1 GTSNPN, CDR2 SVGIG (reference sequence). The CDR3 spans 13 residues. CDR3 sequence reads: CAWSMRQPNEQFF. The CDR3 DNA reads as TGTGCCTGGAGCATGCGACAGCCCAATGAGCAGTTCTTC.

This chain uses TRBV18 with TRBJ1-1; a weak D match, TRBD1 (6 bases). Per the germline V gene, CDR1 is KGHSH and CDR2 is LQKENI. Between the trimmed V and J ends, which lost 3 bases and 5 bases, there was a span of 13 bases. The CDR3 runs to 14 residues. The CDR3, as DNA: TGTGCCAGCTCACCGGGACACACTGGTACTGAAGCTTTCTTT. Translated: CASSPGHTGTEAFF.

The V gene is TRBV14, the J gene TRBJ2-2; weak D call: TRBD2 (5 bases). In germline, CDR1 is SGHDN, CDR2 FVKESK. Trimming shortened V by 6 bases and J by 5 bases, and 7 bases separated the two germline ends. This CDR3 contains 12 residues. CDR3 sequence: CASRRVTGELFF. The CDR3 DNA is TGTGCCAGCAGGAGGGTGACCGGGGAGCTGTTTTTT.

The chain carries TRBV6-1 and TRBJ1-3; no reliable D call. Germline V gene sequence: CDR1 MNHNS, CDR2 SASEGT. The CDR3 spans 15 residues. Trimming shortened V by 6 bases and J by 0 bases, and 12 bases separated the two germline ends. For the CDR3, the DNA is TGTGCCAGCAGCGCTGACTCGACCTCTGGAAACACCATATATTTT. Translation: CASSADSTSGNTIYF.

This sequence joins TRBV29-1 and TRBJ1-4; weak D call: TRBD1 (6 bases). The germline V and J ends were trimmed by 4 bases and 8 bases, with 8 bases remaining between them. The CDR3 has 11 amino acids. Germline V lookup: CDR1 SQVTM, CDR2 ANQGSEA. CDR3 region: CSVVDREKLFF. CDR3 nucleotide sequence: TGCAGCGTTGTAGACAGGGAAAAACTGTTTTTT.

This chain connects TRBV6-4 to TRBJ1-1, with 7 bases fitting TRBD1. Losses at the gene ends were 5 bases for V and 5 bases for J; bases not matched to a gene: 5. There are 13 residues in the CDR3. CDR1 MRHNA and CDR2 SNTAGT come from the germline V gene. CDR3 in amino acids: CASSSTGTTEAFF. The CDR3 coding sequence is TGTGCCAGCAGTTCGACAGGGACTACTGAAGCTTTCTTT.

The CDR3 sequence is CASSSTGSLGYTF. As DNA, the CDR3 is TGTGCCAGCAGCTCGACAGGATCCCTGGGCTACACCTTC. The rearrangement links TRBV7-2 to TRBJ1-2, with a tentative D call TRBD1 (6 bases). CDR3 size: 13 residues. Germline loops: CDR1 SGHTA, CDR2 FQGNSA. V lost 4 bases, J lost 8 bases, and 14 bases lay in between.

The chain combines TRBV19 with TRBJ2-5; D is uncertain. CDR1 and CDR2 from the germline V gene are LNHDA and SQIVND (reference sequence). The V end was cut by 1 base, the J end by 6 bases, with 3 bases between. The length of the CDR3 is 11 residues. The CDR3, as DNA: TGTGCCAGTAGTATAGGGCAGACCCAGTACTTC. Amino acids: CASSIGQTQYF.

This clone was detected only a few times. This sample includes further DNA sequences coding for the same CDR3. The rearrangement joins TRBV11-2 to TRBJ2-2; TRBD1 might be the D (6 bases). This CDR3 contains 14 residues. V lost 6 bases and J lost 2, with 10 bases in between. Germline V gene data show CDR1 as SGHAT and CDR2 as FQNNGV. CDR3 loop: CASSRRGNTGELFF. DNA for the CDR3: TGTGCCAGCAGTCGCAGGGGAAACACCGGGGAGCTGTTTTTT.

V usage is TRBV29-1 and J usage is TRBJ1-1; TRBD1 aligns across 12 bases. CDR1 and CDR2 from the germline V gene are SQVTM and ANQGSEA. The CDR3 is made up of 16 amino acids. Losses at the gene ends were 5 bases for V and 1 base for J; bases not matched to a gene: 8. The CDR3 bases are TGCAGCGTTTTTATGGGACAGGGGGCGCAGAACACTGAAGCTTTCTTT. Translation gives CSVFMGQGAQNTEAFF.

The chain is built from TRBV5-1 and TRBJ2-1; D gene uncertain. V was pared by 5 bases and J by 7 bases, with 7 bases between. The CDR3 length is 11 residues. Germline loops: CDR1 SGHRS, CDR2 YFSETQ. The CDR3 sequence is CASRYMNEQFF. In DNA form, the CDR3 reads TGCGCCAGCAGGTATATGAATGAGCAGTTCTTC. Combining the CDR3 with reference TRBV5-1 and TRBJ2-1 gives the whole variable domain KAGVTQTPRYLIKTRGQQVTLSCSPISGHRSVSWYQQTPGQGLQFLFEYFSETQRNKGNFPGRFSGRQFSNSRSEMNVSTLELGDSALYLCASRYMNEQFFGPGTRLTVL.